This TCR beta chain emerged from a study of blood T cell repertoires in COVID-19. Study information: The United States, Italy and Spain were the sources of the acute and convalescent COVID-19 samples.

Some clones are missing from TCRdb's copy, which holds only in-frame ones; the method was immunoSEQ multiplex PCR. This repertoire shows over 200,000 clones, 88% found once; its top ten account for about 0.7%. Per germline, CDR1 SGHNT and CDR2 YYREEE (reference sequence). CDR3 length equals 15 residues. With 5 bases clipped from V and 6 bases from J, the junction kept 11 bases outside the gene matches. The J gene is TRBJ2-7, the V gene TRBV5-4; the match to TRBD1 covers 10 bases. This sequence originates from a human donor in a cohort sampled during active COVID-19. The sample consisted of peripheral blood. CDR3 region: CASRAPGQGFSEQYF. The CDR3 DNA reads TGTGCCAGCAGAGCCCCGGGACAGGGGTTTTCCGAGCAGTACTTC.